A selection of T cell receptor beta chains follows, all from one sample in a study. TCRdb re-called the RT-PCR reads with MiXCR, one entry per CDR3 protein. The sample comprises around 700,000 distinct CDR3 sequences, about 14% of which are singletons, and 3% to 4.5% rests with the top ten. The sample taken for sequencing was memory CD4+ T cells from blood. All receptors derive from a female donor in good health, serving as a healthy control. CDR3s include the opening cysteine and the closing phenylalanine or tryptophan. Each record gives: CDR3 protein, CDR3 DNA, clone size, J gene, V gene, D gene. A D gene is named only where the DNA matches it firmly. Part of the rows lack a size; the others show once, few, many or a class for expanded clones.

CDR3: CAGAVRGQAAEAFF
DNA: TGTGCCGGGGCGGTCCGGGGCCAGGCGGCTGAAGCTTTCTTT
size: NA
J: TRBJ1-1
V: TRBV18
D: NA

CDR3: CASSLVGNWEKLFF
DNA: TGTGCCAGCAGTTTAGTGGGAAACTGGGAAAAACTGTTTTTT
size: NA
J: TRBJ1-4
V: TRBV12-3/TRBV12-4
D: NA

CDR3: CASSLDYGPYEQYF
DNA: TGTGCCAGCAGCTTAGATTACGGACCCTACGAGCAGTACTTC
size: many
J: TRBJ2-7
V: TRBV7-2
D: NA

CDR3: CSASGGGWAQHF
DNA: TGCAGTGCTAGTGGGGGGGGTTGGGCCCAGCATTTT
size: NA
J: TRBJ1-5
V: TRBV20-1
D: NA

CDR3: CASSLRASGTDTQYF
DNA: TGTGCCAGCAGCCTCAGGGCTAGCGGCACAGATACGCAGTATTTT
size: NA
J: TRBJ2-3
V: TRBV6-2/TRBV6-3
D: NA

CDR3: CSVTWIAANEQFF
DNA: TGCAGTGTCACCTGGATAGCGGCCAATGAGCAGTTCTTC
size: many
J: TRBJ2-1
V: TRBV20-1
D: NA

CDR3: CASSFTGGSGETQYF
DNA: TGTGCCAGCAGTTTCACAGGGGGTTCGGGAGAGACCCAGTACTTC
size: NA
J: TRBJ2-5
V: TRBV28
D: TRBD1

CDR3: CASTPAPAVLSYEQYF
DNA: TGTGCCAGCACTCCAGCTCCCGCGGTCCTCTCCTACGAGCAGTACTTC
size: NA
J: TRBJ2-7
V: TRBV6-2/TRBV6-3
D: NA

CDR3: CAISVRDEQYF
DNA: TGTGCCATCAGTGTGAGAGACGAGCAGTACTTC
size: many
J: TRBJ2-7
V: TRBV10-3
D: NA

CDR3: CASSRYLDRESYEQYF
DNA: TGCGCCAGCAGCCGATACCTGGACAGGGAGTCCTACGAGCAGTACTTC
size: many
J: TRBJ2-7
V: TRBV4-3
D: TRBD1

CDR3: CASSSLGGIAYNEQFF
DNA: TGTGCCAGCAGCTCCCTAGGGGGCATCGCCTACAATGAGCAGTTCTTC
size: few
J: TRBJ2-1
V: TRBV7-8
D: TRBD1

CDR3: CASSQVRDSQETQYF
DNA: TGTGCCAGCAGCCAAGTCCGGGACAGCCAAGAGACCCAGTACTTC
size: NA
J: TRBJ2-5
V: TRBV3-1
D: TRBD1

CDR3: CSARDLQAGATDTQYF
DNA: TGCAGTGCTAGAGATTTGCAGGCAGGTGCCACAGATACGCAGTATTTT
size: few
J: TRBJ2-3
V: TRBV20-1
D: NA

CDR3: CASSWTGTSGNNEQFF
DNA: TGCGCCAGCAGCTGGACCGGGACTAGCGGGAACAATGAGCAGTTCTTC
size: many
J: TRBJ2-1
V: TRBV5-1
D: TRBD2

CDR3: CASSYPYNEQFF
DNA: TGTGCCAGCAGTTACCCCTACAATGAGCAGTTCTTC
size: NA
J: TRBJ2-1
V: TRBV6-2/TRBV6-3
D: NA

CDR3: CASSFSGLTDTQYF
DNA: TGTGCCAGCAGTTTCTCAGGGCTCACAGATACGCAGTATTTT
size: few
J: TRBJ2-3
V: TRBV28
D: NA

CDR3: CSARARSGNAGELFF
DNA: TGCAGTGCTAGAGCACGCTCGGGGAACGCCGGGGAGCTGTTTTTT
size: NA
J: TRBJ2-2
V: TRBV20-1
D: NA

CDR3: CSARNLSTTNEKLFF
DNA: TGCAGTGCTAGAAATCTAAGCACAACTAATGAAAAACTGTTTTTT
size: NA
J: TRBJ1-4
V: TRBV20-1
D: NA

CDR3: CASSLSENSGELFF
DNA: TGTGCCAGCAGCTTGTCAGAGAACTCCGGGGAGCTGTTTTTT
size: few
J: TRBJ2-2
V: TRBV7-2
D: NA

CDR3: CASSEHTSAKGHEQFF
DNA: TGTGCCAGCAGTGAACACACTAGCGCTAAGGGGCATGAGCAGTTCTTC
size: many
J: TRBJ2-1
V: TRBV6-1
D: TRBD2

CDR3: CASSTQDRMNTEAFF
DNA: TGTGCCAGCAGCACTCAGGACAGGATGAACACTGAAGCTTTCTTT
size: NA
J: TRBJ1-1
V: TRBV21-1
D: NA

CDR3: CASTSEYGLGYTF
DNA: TGTGCCAGCACCTCCGAGTATGGGTTAGGCTACACCTTC
size: NA
J: TRBJ1-2
V: TRBV28
D: NA

CDR3: CSTARTGGIRDTQYF
DNA: TGCAGTACCGCTCGCACAGGGGGCATACGGGATACGCAGTATTTT
size: NA
J: TRBJ2-3
V: TRBV20-1
D: TRBD1

CDR3: CSAPKDPLETQYF
DNA: TGCAGTGCCCCGAAGGATCCGTTAGAGACCCAGTACTTC
size: NA
J: TRBJ2-5
V: TRBV20-1
D: NA

CDR3: CASSFPSSGATDTQYF
DNA: TGTGCCAGCAGCTTCCCCTCTAGCGGGGCCACAGATACGCAGTATTTT
size: NA
J: TRBJ2-3
V: TRBV5-4
D: TRBD2

CDR3: CSVEGGRATGELFF
DNA: TGCAGCGTTGAAGGTGGCAGGGCGACCGGGGAGCTGTTTTTT
size: few
J: TRBJ2-2
V: TRBV29-1
D: NA

CDR3: CASSSPGTGVPRNTEAFF
DNA: TGTGCCAGCAGCTCGCCAGGGACAGGGGTGCCTCGGAACACTGAAGCTTTCTTT
size: few
J: TRBJ1-1
V: TRBV5-4
D: TRBD1

CDR3: CSVGDRAKTEAFF
DNA: TGCAGCGTTGGGGACAGGGCGAAGACTGAAGCTTTCTTT
size: many
J: TRBJ1-1
V: TRBV29-1
D: TRBD1

CDR3: CASSLEWDTQYF
DNA: TGCGCCAGCAGCTTGGAATGGGATACGCAGTATTTT
size: few
J: TRBJ2-3
V: TRBV5-1
D: NA